A single sample gave rise to the 23 T cell receptor beta chains below, sequenced in a study of blood T cell repertoires in COVID-19. The repertoire was sequenced with immunoSEQ multiplex PCR; TCRdb's copy has only in-frame clones and lacks some. The sample yields some 240,000 clones, approximately 89% seen once. Material for sequencing was PBMCs or T cells enriched from blood (not recorded which). The receptors come from a woman in her thirties or forties who had been exposed to COVID-19.

The rearrangement uses TRBV12-3 or TRBV12-4 and TRBJ1-4; possible D gene TRBD1, 5 bases. The CDR3 runs to 11 residues. V was cut by 8 bases and J by 12 bases, with 13 bases left in between. CDR3 DNA: TGTGCCAGCGCTCGGGGGTGGGAACTGTTTTTT. Translated: CASARGWELFF.

The rearrangement uses TRBV6-2 or TRBV6-3 and TRBJ2-1, with TRBD2 matching over 7 bases. The germline CDR1 and CDR2 sequences are MNHEY and SVGEGT. After removal of 2 bases from V and 6 bases from J, the junction contained 10 bases not matched to a gene. The CDR3 runs to 16 residues. CDR3 protein: CASSYPRSGKSNEQFF. CDR3 bases: TGTGCCAGCAGTTACCCAAGGAGCGGGAAAAGCAATGAGCAGTTCTTC.

This sequence joins TRBV11-1 and TRBJ2-6; tentative D call: TRBD1 (5 bases). Germline CDR1 SGHAT, CDR2 FQDESV (reference sequence). The CDR3 loop spans 15 amino acids. The V and J ends lost 6 bases and 2 bases respectively, with 11 bases between them. The CDR3 DNA follows: TGTGCCAGCAGTCCGACAGTTACTGGGGCCAACGTCCTGACTTTC. Encoded protein: CASSPTVTGANVLTF.

The CDR3, as DNA: TGTGCCAGCAAGAAGCGGGGGGGACCGTACGAGCAGTACTTC. Translated: CASKKRGGPYEQYF. The chain joins TRBV6-5 to TRBJ2-7, with TRBD2 matching 10 bases. Germline loops: CDR1 MNHEY, CDR2 SVGAGI. V gave up 7 bases and J gave up 4 bases; unmatched junction bases: 7. This CDR3 region has 14 residues.

This chain links TRBV7-8 with TRBJ2-7, with TRBD2 identical over 10 bases. The J segment lost 1 base and the V segment lost 1 base, leaving 4 bases of the junction unmatched. Germline values: CDR1 SGHVS, CDR2 FQNEAQ. The CDR3 runs to 16 residues. DNA of the CDR3: TGTGCCAGCAGCTTAGTTTGGACTAGCGGTTCCTACGAGCAGTACTTC. Residues: CASSLVWTSGSYEQYF. Complete variable domain (other parts from reference TRBV7-8 and TRBJ2-7): GAGVSQSPRYKVAKRGQDVALRCDPISGHVSLFWYQQALGQGPEFLTYFQNEAQLDKSGLPSDRFFAERPEGSVSTLKIQRTQQEDSAVYLCASSLVWTSGSYEQYFGPGTRLTVT.

The chain uses TRBV4-1 and TRBJ1-2; D unclear. CDR1 MGHRA and CDR2 YSYEKL come from the germline V gene. The CDR3 consists of 14 residues. Trimming took 5 bases from V and 5 from J, leaving 15 bases between them. CDR3 sequence (DNA): TGCGCCAGCAGCGAACCCGGGGTTCCTTATGGCTACACCTTC. Translating gives CASSEPGVPYGYTF.

The chain couples TRBV14 to TRBJ2-7, with D tentatively TRBD1 (6 bases). The V end lost 5 bases, the J end lost 4 bases, and 9 bases lay between the germline ends. CDR1 and CDR2 (germline): SGHDN, FVKESK. CDR3 size: 12 residues. This CDR3 is CASSRTAYEQYF. CDR3 bases: TGTGCCAGCAGCAGGACAGCTTACGAGCAGTACTTC.

There are many counts of this clone. This chain joins TRBV6-4 and TRBJ2-1, with 8 bases fitting TRBD2. This CDR3 comprises 15 residues. With 3 bases clipped from V and 5 bases from J, the junction kept 6 bases outside the gene matches. From germline, CDR1 is MRHNA and CDR2 SNTAGT. This chain's CDR3 is CASSESSGGNNEQFF. The CDR3 coding sequence is TGTGCCAGCAGTGAATCGAGCGGGGGAAACAATGAGCAGTTCTTC.

This chain links TRBV12-3 or TRBV12-4 with TRBJ1-5, with 7 nucleotides matching TRBD1. The V and J ends lost 5 bases and 6 bases, in that order; junction bases with no gene match: 1. This CDR3 region has 12 residues. CDR3 coding DNA: TGTGCCAGCAGTAGGGGGCGTCAGCCCCAGCATTTT. It specifies CASSRGRQPQHF.

CDR3 nucleotide sequence: TGTGCCAGCAGTTCAGGGGGACTAGCGGGCCCCGCGGCTCCAAATGAGCAGTTCTTC. This gives the protein CASSSGGLAGPAAPNEQFF. The V call is TRBV27, the J call TRBJ2-1, with 12 bases identical to TRBD2. Germline CDR1 is MNHEY and CDR2 is SMNVEV (reference sequence). The CDR3 is 19 residues long. Trimming took 4 bases from V and 7 from J; bases not matched to a gene: 17.

This chain links TRBV3-1 (or the pseudogene TRBV3-2) with TRBJ1-1; a possible D gene is TRBD1 (5 bases). Per the germline V gene, CDR1 is LGHDT and CDR2 is YNNKEL (reference sequence). V lost 1 base to trimming and J lost 7 bases, with 10 bases between them. The CDR3 spans 13 residues. In DNA, the CDR3 is TGTGCCAGCAGCCAAGGGCAGGGATTTGAAGCTTTCTTT. This encodes CASSQGQGFEAFF.

This chain links TRBV3-1 (or the pseudogene TRBV3-2) with TRBJ1-1; maybe TRBD1 (5 bases). The CDR3 has 14 amino acids. V dropped 4 bases and J dropped 5 bases, with 14 bases sitting between them. Germline-derived CDR1 and CDR2 are LGHDT and YNNKEL (reference sequence). The CDR3 reads CASSPSQGGTEAFF. The CDR3 nucleotides read TGTGCCAGCAGCCCCTCTCAGGGAGGGACTGAAGCTTTCTTT.

The chain uses TRBV5-4 and TRBJ2-2; 7 bases match TRBD1. Germline loops: CDR1 SGHNT, CDR2 YYREEE (reference sequence). V lost 3 bases to trimming and J lost 7 bases; unmatched junction nucleotides: 6. There are 14 residues in the CDR3. CDR3 residues: CASSSDRVDGELFF. CDR3 DNA: TGTGCCAGCAGCTCAGACAGGGTAGACGGGGAGCTGTTTTTT.

The rearrangement links TRBV19 to TRBJ1-5; D gene uncertain. CDR3 length equals 19 residues. CDR1 is LNHDA, CDR2 SQIVND, per germline (reference sequence). Trimming removed 4 bases at V and 3 bases at J, with 25 bases between. CDR3 loop: CASSNSKPRRGEFNQPQHF. For the CDR3, the DNA is TGTGCCAGTAGTAACTCAAAACCCCGACGAGGCGAGTTCAATCAGCCCCAGCATTTT.

The genes are TRBV7-8 and TRBJ1-5; possible D gene TRBD1, 6 bases. Germline V lookup: CDR1 SGHVS, CDR2 FQNEAQ. This CDR3 contains 13 residues. V was trimmed by 5 bases and J by 15 bases, leaving 20 bases between them. The CDR3 region is CASSLQGSRDWHF. CDR3 nucleotides: TGTGCCAGCAGCCTCCAGGGGAGCCGGGATTGGCATTTT.

The chain carries TRBV2 and TRBJ1-5; no reliable D call. The germline V and J ends were trimmed by 1 base and 4 bases, with 5 bases remaining between them. This CDR3 has 13 amino acids. Germline V gene sequence: CDR1 SNHLY, CDR2 FYNNEI. CDR3 in amino acids: CASSEGLNQPQHF. CDR3 nucleotide sequence: TGTGCCAGCAGTGAAGGGCTTAATCAGCCCCAGCATTTT.

The chain employs TRBV9 and TRBJ1-5, with D uncertain. Germline loops: CDR1 SGDLS, CDR2 YYNGEE. CDR3 size: 15 residues. The V gene lost 0 bases and the J gene lost 0 bases, with 7 bases spanning the gap. Here the CDR3 reads CASSVDGVSNQPQHF. CDR3 nucleotides: TGTGCCAGCAGCGTAGACGGGGTTAGCAATCAGCCCCAGCATTTT.

This chain joins TRBV29-1 and TRBJ1-1; D gene ambiguous. Germline V gene sequence: CDR1 SQVTM, CDR2 ANQGSEA. V was cut by 6 bases and J by 2 bases, with 13 bases left in between. The CDR3 is 13 amino acids. Written as DNA, the CDR3 is TGCAGCGTGAAACAAAACACAAACACTGAAGCTTTCTTT. Its protein is CSVKQNTNTEAFF.

The gene calls are TRBV11-3 and TRBJ2-3, with a possible D match to TRBD2 (5 bases). This CDR3 has 13 amino acids. CDR1 and CDR2 from the germline V gene are SGHNT and YENEEA. The V end lost 5 bases, the J end lost 9 bases, and 15 bases lay between the germline ends. Here the CDR3 reads CASSQDGVGTQYF. CDR3 nucleotide sequence: TGTGCCAGCAGCCAAGACGGGGTAGGGACGCAGTATTTT.

V and J are TRBV28 and TRBJ1-2, with D maybe TRBD1 (5 bases). CDR3 length equals 16 residues. Germline loops: CDR1 MDHEN, CDR2 SYDVKM. Between the trimmed V and J ends, which lost 5 bases and 4 bases, there was a span of 20 bases. The CDR3 is CASSHRSYGAPYGYTF. CDR3 nucleotide sequence: TGTGCCAGCAGTCACCGCTCGTATGGGGCTCCCTATGGCTACACCTTC.

The rearrangement uses TRBV29-1 and TRBJ1-4; D gene ambiguous. With 5 bases removed from V and 8 bases from J, the gap between germline ends came to 9 bases. Germline CDR1 is SQVTM and CDR2 is ANQGSEA. This CDR3 spans 11 amino acids. CDR3 bases: TGCAGCGTTAACTCGGGGGAAAAACTGTTTTTT. This sequence encodes CSVNSGEKLFF.

This clone was observed a handful of times. The chain uses TRBV5-1 and TRBJ2-1; tentatively, D is TRBD1 (5 bases). From germline, CDR1 is SGHRS and CDR2 YFSETQ. This CDR3 is 16 amino acids long. Trimming removed 7 bases at V and 0 bases at J, with 17 bases between. The CDR3 loop is CASQGTTVSSYNEQFF. The CDR3 DNA sequence: TGCGCCAGCCAGGGTACGACGGTTAGCTCCTACAATGAGCAGTTCTTC.

V and J are TRBV18 and TRBJ2-6, with 10 bases lining up with TRBD1. This CDR3 spans 18 amino acids. The germline V gene encodes CDR1 KGHSH and CDR2 LQKENI. V shed 5 bases and J 3 bases; nucleotides not matched to a gene: 10. The CDR3 loop is CASSLTRQGANGANVLTF. In DNA, the CDR3 is TGTGCCAGCTCATTAACCCGACAGGGGGCTAATGGGGCCAACGTCCTGACTTTC.